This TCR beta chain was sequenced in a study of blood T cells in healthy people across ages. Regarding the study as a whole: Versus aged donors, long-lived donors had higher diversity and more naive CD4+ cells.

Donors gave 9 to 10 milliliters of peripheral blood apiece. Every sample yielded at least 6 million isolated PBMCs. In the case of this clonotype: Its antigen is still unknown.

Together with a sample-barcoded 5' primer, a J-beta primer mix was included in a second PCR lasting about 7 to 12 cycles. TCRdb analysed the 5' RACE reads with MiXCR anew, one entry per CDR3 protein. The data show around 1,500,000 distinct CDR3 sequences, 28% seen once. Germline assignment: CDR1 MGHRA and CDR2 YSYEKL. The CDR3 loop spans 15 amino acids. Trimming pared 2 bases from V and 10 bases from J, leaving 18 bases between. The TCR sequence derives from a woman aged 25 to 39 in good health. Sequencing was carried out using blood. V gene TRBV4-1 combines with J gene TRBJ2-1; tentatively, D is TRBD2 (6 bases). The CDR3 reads CASSQLGGTGEEQFF. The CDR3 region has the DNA TGCGCCAGCAGCCAACTTGGCGGGACGGGAGAGGAGCAGTTCTTC.